This T cell receptor beta chain came from a study of T cells in Graves' hyperthyroidism and ophthalmopathy. Study summary: Sampling of peripheral blood happened at initial diagnosis, prior to any treatment.

This clonotype appeared many times. Absence of ophthalmopathy progression within 18 months defined stable Graves' hyperthyroidism. On the basis of clinical symptoms, serum thyroxine and TRAb, thyroid ultrasound and orbital computed tomography, diagnoses were made. Amplified regions were TCR beta CDR3 sequences from RNA transcripts. The study used the HTBI primer set for a first-round RT-PCR of the TCR CDR3. TCRdb used MiXCR to reprocess the multiplex PCR reads, holding one entry per CDR3 protein. The sample has about 620,000 distinct CDR3 sequences, around 15% seen once. Per the germline V gene, CDR1 is DFQATT and CDR2 is SNEGSKA (reference sequence). V shed 6 bases and J shed 2 bases, with 17 bases lying between them. The CDR3 has 14 residues.

The source is a woman between 25 and 40 years old with Graves' hyperthyroidism. The sequencing sample was made of blood. The rearrangement uses TRBV20-1 and TRBJ2-7; D possibly corresponds to TRBD2 (6 bases). The CDR3 nucleotides read TGCAGTGCCGAACTTTGGGACTCCACCTACGAGCAGTACTTC. It yields the protein CSAELWDSTYEQYF.